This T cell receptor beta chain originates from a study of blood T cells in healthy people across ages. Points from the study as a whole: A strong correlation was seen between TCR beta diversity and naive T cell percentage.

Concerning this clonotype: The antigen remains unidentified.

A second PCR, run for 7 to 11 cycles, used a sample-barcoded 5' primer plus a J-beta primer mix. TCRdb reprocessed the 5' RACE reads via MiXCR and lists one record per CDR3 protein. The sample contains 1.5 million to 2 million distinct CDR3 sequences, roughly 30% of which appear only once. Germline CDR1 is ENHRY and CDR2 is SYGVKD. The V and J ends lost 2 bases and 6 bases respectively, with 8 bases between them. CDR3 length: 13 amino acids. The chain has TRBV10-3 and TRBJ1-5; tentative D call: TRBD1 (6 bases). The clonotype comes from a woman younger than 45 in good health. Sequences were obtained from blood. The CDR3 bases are TGTGCCATCAGTGAGCAGGGGCCTCAGCCCCAGCATTTT. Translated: CAISEQGPQPQHF.